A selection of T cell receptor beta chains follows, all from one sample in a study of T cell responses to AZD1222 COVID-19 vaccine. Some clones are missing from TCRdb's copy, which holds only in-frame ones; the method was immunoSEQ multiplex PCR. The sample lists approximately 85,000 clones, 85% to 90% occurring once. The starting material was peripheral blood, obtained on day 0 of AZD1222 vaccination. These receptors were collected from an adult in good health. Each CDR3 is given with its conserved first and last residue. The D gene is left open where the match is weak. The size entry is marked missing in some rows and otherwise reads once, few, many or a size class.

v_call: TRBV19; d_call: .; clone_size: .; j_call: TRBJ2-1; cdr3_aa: CASSISGSGGYNEQFF; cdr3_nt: TGTGCCAGTAGTATTTCGGGCAGTGGGGGCTACAATGAGCAGTTCTTC
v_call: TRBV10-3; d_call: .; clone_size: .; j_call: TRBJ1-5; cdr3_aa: CAISSSGGNQPQHF; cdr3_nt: TGTGCCATCAGCTCGTCAGGGGGCAATCAGCCCCAGCATTTT
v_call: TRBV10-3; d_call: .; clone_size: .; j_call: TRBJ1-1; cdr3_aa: CAISPGSSSNTEAFF; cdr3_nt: TGTGCCATCAGCCCCGGCAGCTCCTCGAACACTGAAGCTTTCTTT
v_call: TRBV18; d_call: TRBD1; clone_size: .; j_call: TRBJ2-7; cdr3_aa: CASSTDRGGEQYF; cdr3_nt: TGTGCCAGCTCAACGGACAGGGGCGGCGAGCAGTACTTC
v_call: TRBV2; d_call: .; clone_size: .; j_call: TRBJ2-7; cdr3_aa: CASHRESYEQYF; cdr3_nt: TGTGCCAGTCACAGGGAATCCTACGAGCAGTACTTC
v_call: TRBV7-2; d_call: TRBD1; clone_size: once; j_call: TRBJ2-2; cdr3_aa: CASSLTGGTNTGELFF; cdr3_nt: TGTGCCAGCAGCTTAACAGGGGGTACGAACACCGGGGAGCTGTTTTTT
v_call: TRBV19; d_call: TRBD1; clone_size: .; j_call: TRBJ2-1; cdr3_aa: CASSTGGWTGRDEQFF; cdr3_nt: TGTGCCAGTAGTACTGGGGGGTGGACAGGGCGGGATGAGCAGTTCTTC
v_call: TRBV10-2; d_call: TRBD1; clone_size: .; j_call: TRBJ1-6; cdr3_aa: CASNEQGKNSPLHF; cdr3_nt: TGCGCCAGCAACGAACAGGGGAAAAATTCACCCCTCCACTTT
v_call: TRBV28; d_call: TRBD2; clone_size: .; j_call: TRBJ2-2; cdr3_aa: CASSPPQGGRELFF; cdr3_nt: TGTGCCAGCAGCCCTCCCCAGGGAGGGAGGGAGCTGTTTTTT
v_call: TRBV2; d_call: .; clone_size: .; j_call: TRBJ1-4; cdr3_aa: CASSEGGDEKLFF; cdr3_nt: TGTGCCAGCAGTGAGGGGGGAGATGAAAAACTGTTTTTT
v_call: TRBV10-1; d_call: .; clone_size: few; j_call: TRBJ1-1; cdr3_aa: CASSDGTNTEAFF; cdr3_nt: TGCGCCAGCAGTGACGGAACTAACACTGAAGCTTTCTTT
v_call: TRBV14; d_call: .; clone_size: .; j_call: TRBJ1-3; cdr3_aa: CASSQEGLYSGNTIYF; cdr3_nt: TGTGCCAGCAGCCAAGAAGGCCTCTACTCTGGAAACACCATATATTTT
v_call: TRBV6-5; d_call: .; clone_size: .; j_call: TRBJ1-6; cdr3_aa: CASNYRSNNSPLHF; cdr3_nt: TGTGCCAGCAACTATCGGTCTAATAATTCACCCCTCCACTTT
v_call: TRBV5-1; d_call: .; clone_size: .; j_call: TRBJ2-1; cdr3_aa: CASSEAVLTYNEQFF; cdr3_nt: TGCGCCAGCAGCGAAGCGGTTCTGACCTACAATGAGCAGTTCTTC
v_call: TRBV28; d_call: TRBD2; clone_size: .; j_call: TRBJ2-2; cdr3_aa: CATTSGGVGELFF; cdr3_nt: TGTGCCACCACGTCCGGGGGGGTCGGGGAGCTGTTTTTT
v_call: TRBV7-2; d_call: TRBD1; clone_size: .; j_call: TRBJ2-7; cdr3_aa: CASSLRDRPYEQYF; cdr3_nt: TGTGCCAGCAGCTTACGGGACAGGCCCTACGAGCAGTACTTC
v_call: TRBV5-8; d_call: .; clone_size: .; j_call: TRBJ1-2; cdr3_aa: CATYDFGLSAEDGYTF; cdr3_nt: TGTGCCACCTACGACTTTGGACTGTCGGCCGAGGATGGCTACACCTTC
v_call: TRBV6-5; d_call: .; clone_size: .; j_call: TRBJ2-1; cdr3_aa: CASLRGGASFNEQFF; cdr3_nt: TGTGCCAGCCTGCGGGGTGGGGCTAGCTTCAATGAGCAGTTCTTC
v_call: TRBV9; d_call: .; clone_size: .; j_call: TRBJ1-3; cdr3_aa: CASSRYSGNTIYF; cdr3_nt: TGTGCCAGCAGCCGCTACTCTGGAAACACCATATATTTT
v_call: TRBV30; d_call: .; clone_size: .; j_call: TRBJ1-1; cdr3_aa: CAWSGQRTEAFF; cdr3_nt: TGTGCCTGGAGTGGGCAAAGGACTGAAGCTTTCTTT
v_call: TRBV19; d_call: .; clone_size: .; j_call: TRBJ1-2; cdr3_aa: CASQRIANYGYTF; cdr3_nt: TGTGCCAGCCAACGGATAGCTAACTATGGCTACACCTTC
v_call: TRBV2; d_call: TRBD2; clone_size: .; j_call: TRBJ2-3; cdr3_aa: CASSQAGGASDTQYF; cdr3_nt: TGTGCCAGCAGCCAAGCGGGGGGGGCCTCAGATACGCAGTATTTT
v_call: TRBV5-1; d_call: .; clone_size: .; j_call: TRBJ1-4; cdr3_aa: CASSLVTGDEKLFF; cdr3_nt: TGCGCCAGCAGCTTAGTTACGGGTGATGAAAAACTGTTTTTT
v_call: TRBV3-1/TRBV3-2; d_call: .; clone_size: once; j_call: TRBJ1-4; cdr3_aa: CASSTRTSTNEKLFF; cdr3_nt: TGTGCCAGCAGCACTAGGACGTCAACTAATGAAAAACTGTTTTTT
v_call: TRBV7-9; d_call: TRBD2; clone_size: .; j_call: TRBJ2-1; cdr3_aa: CASSLGLASGGNEQFF; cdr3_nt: TGTGCCAGCAGCTTAGGCTTGGCTAGCGGGGGGAATGAGCAGTTCTTC
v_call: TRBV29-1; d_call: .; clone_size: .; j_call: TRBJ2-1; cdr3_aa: CSVRETTEQFF; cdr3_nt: TGCAGCGTTAGAGAGACAACTGAGCAGTTCTTC
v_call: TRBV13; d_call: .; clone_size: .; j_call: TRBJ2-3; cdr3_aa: CASSLGQGPDTDTQYF; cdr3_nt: TGTGCCAGCAGCTTAGGACAGGGTCCAGACACAGATACGCAGTATTTT
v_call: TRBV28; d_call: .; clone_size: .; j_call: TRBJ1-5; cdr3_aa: CASSPSFEPQHF; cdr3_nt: TGTGCCAGCAGTCCCTCTTTTGAGCCCCAGCATTTT
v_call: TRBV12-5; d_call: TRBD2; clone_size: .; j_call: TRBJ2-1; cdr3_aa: CASGLGGTSVHEQFF; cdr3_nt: TGTGCTAGTGGTTTAGGGGGGACTAGCGTTCATGAGCAGTTCTTC
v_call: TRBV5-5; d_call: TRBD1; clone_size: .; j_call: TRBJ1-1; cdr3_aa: CASSFTGAFMNTEAFF; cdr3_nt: TGTGCCAGCAGCTTTACAGGGGCTTTTATGAACACTGAAGCTTTCTTT
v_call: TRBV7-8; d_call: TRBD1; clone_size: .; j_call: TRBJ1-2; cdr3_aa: CASSRRDRSYGYTF; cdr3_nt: TGTGCCAGCAGCCGTCGGGACAGATCCTATGGCTACACCTTC
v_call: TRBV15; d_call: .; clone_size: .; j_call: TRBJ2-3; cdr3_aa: CATSRVFTDTQYF; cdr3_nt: TGTGCCACCAGCAGAGTCTTTACAGATACGCAGTATTTT
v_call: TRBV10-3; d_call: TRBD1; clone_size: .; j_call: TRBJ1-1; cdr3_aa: CAISPGQGSAEAFF; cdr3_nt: TGTGCCATCAGCCCGGGACAGGGGAGCGCTGAAGCTTTCTTT
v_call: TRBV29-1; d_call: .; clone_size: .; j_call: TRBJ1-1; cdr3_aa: CSVLFGGLNTEAFF; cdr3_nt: TGCAGCGTTCTTTTTGGGGGGCTGAACACTGAAGCTTTCTTT
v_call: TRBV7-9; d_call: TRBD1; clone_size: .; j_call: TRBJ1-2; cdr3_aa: CASSFPTGANYGYTF; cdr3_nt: TGTGCCAGCAGCTTCCCGACAGGGGCTAACTATGGCTACACCTTC